This TCR beta chain was profiled in a study of blood T cell repertoires in COVID-19 (dated by TCRdb to about 2020). Describing the broader study: Samples from collaborators originated in the United States, Italy and Spain and spanned both the acute and convalescent phases of COVID-19. The material from the prospective study consisted of cDNA or gDNA derived from T cells, B-cell-depleted T cells, or PBMCs. The dataset comprised deeply sampled blood TCRbeta repertoires from subjects exposed to, actively infected with, or recovered from COVID-19. The repertoires were released in a freely available public database meant as a resource for research on the immune response to SARS-CoV-2. Samples came from the ongoing ImmuneRACE study (first 160 participants) plus 1,254 subjects from 6 global collaborators. A de-identified subject ID, COVID-19 status, age in years and sex were almost always included in the sample metadata. Where available, HLA class I and class II types were obtained from metadata supplied by the sample provider rather than from assay-based typing. Points the paper makes about the study in general: The amount of clinical and demographic metadata varied by source and participant and was provided uncurated.

The collaborating institutions used their own protocols to collect whole blood in K2EDTA tubes. For TCRbeta analysis, collaborators shipped samples as frozen whole blood, isolated PBMCs, or DNA extracted from either of those sample types. The CDR3 runs 15 residues from the cysteine to the phenylalanine. Solely the CDR3 DNA is kept, with 45 bases framed from the first base. The germline V gene gives CDR1 as SGHRS and CDR2 as YFSETQ. V lost 1 base and J lost 6 bases; the stretch between them is 13 bases long. Comments on this clone: It has no known antigen specificity. The input lacks base qualities; no much larger clone sits a single base away.

TCRbeta CDR3 regions were amplified from genomic DNA by means of the immunoSEQ Assay, a bias-controlled multiplex PCR. On the authors' methods: Within the assay, amplification of reference gene primers was used to estimate how many nucleated cells each sample contained. To quantify the absolute abundance of each unique TCRbeta CDR3 rearrangement, sequence reads were collapsed and filtered. For each sample, productive Simpson clonality was calculated as the square root of Simpson's diversity index across productive rearrangements. In TCRdb, the immuneACCESS table is reduced to in-frame sequences with V and J assigned. These tables do not hold every clone; where another copy was compared, an unresolved V gene accounts for under half, and the others remain unexplained. That table supplies the V and J calls and clone size; D and trimming were determined from the DNA. The sample records 150,000 to 160,000 clones, 70% to 85% of which are singletons. Approximately 9.4% of the sample goes to the ten largest clones.

Input material: peripheral blood. The rearrangement combines TRBV5-1 with TRBJ1-4, with the D gene not confidently named. The TCR sequence derives from a woman in her 50s with acute or convalescent COVID-19. The nucleotide sequence reads TGCGCCAGCAGCTTGACCGGGAGCCGGCATGAAAAACTGTTTTTT. This sequence encodes CASSLTGSRHEKLFF. Reference TRBV5-1 and TRBJ1-4 proteins supply the regions before and after the CDR3; the full variable domain is: KAGVTQTPRYLIKTRGQQVTLSCSPISGHRSVSWYQQTPGQGLQFLFEYFSETQRNKGNFPGRFSGRQFSNSRSEMNVSTLELGDSALYLCASSLTGSRHEKLFFGSGTQLSVL.